A single T cell receptor beta chain is shown here with its context. This sample is part of a study of blood T cell repertoires in COVID-19. Overall study: COVID-19 samples collected from the United States, Italy and Spain covered acute and convalescent phases. The cDNA or gDNA used as material had been derived from T cells, B-cell-depleted T cells, or PBMCs.

Original data processing: It was from reference gene primer amplification that nucleated cell counts were estimated. Produced via immunoSEQ multiplex PCR; TCRdb's table is partial and in-frame only. D and trimming come from the DNA, and the V and J calls and clone size come from that table. This sample has about 240,000 clones, with over 75% found just once. Trimming removed 3 bases from V and 2 bases from J, with 8 bases in between. Germline CDR1 and CDR2: LGHDT and YNNKEL (reference sequence). The CDR3 has 14 amino acids. The TCR originated in a man aged 25 to 45 who had recovered from COVID-19. What was sequenced was peripheral blood. V gene TRBV3-1 (or the pseudogene TRBV3-2) combines with J gene TRBJ1-3; D remains ambiguous. The CDR3 spells CASSQMSAGNTIYF. The DNA of the CDR3 is TGTGCCAGCAGCCAGATGTCGGCTGGAAACACCATATATTTT.